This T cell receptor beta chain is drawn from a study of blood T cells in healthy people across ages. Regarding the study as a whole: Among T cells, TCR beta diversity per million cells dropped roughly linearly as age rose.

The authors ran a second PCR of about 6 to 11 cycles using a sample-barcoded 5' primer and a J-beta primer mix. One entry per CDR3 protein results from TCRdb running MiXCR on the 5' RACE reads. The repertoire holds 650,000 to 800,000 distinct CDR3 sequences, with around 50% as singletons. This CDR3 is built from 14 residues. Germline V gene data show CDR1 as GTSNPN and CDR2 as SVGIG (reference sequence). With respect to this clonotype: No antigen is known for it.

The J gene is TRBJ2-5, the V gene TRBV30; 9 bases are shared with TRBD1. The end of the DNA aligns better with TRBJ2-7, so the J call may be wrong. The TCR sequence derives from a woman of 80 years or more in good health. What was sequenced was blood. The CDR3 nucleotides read TGTGCCTGGAGTCCCCCGGGACAGGGTTACGAGCAGTACTTC. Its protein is CAWSPPGQGYEQYF.